What follows are 25 T cell receptor beta chains derived from one specimen sequenced in a study of T-cell memory formation after mild COVID-19. Each CDR3 protein gets one entry after TCRdb re-called the 5' RACE reads with MiXCR. This table has about 190,000 distinct CDR3 sequences, approximately 20% appearing once. Sequenced sample: PBMCs or a T cell subset sorted from them (not recorded which). The receptors shown here come from an adult woman who had mild COVID-19 (a few samples of this study predate the infection). Cell type and time point are not known.

This clonotype showed up just a few times. The chain carries TRBV29-1 and TRBJ2-5; D remains unclear. There are 13 residues in the CDR3. Trimming pared 5 bases from V and 0 bases from J, leaving 10 bases between. The germline CDR1 and CDR2 sequences are SQVTM and ANQGSEA. CDR3 loop: CSVLGPDQETQYF. DNA of the CDR3: TGCAGCGTTCTCGGACCGGACCAAGAGACCCAGTACTTC.

This clonotype was picked up a small number of times. The chain couples TRBV12-3 or TRBV12-4 to TRBJ2-2; D is unclear. This CDR3 is 13 amino acids long. V was cut by 7 bases and J by 4 bases, with 10 bases left in between. In nucleotides, the CDR3 is TGTGCCAGCACTCCCCCTGTCACCGGGGAGCTGTTTTTT. The encoded protein is CASTPPVTGELFF.

This chain uses TRBV7-9 with TRBJ1-2, with D perhaps TRBD1 (5 bases). CDR3 size: 14 residues. The germline V and J ends were trimmed by 0 bases and 2 bases, with 7 bases remaining between them. Per the germline V gene, CDR1 is SEHNR and CDR2 is FQNEAQ (reference sequence). The CDR3 sequence: CASSLAGVNYGYTF. In DNA, the CDR3 is TGTGCCAGCAGCTTAGCAGGGGTAAACTATGGCTACACCTTC.

The chain couples TRBV11-2 to TRBJ1-1; D gene unclear. This CDR3 contains 12 residues. Germline V gene sequence: CDR1 SGHAT, CDR2 FQNNGV. Trimming pared 3 bases from V and 11 bases from J, leaving 13 bases between. The CDR3 DNA reads TGTGCCAGCAGCTTCTATGGGAACGGGGCTTTCTTT. Translated, it gives CASSFYGNGAFF.

This clonotype was seen only a few times. V gene TRBV7-9 combines with J gene TRBJ2-3, with 8 bases aligning to TRBD1. In germline, CDR1 is SEHNR, CDR2 FQNEAQ (reference sequence). The CDR3 covers 18 residues. V shed 4 bases and J 0 bases; nucleotides not matched to a gene: 12. The CDR3 DNA reads TGTGCCAGCAGCTCGACAGGGGAGTATAGCGAAAGCACAGATACGCAGTATTTT. Its protein is CASSSTGEYSESTDTQYF.

This clonotype turned up a few times. The rearrangement links TRBV5-5 to TRBJ2-3; D call uncertain. There are 15 residues in the CDR3. Germline-derived CDR1 and CDR2 are SGHKS and YYEKEE (reference sequence). V was shortened by 0 bases and J by 1 base, with 9 bases between the two germline ends. The CDR3 sequence: CASSLVGGGTDTQYF. The CDR3 DNA is TGTGCCAGCAGCTTGGTGGGCGGAGGCACAGATACGCAGTATTTT.

This clonotype has only a few counts. The CDR3 bases are TGCGCCAGCAGCTTAAGACTAGCGAGTTACAATGAGCAGTTCTTC. It codes for CASSLRLASYNEQFF. The chain links TRBV5-1 to TRBJ2-1; the match to TRBD2 covers 8 bases. From germline, CDR1 is SGHRS and CDR2 YFSETQ. With V trimmed by 2 bases and J by 4 bases, 5 bases remained unmatched. The CDR3 is 15 amino acids.

This clonotype was recorded many times. The rearrangement links TRBV20-1 to TRBJ2-1; D remains ambiguous. The CDR3 totals 12 residues. Trimming stripped 0 bases from V and 8 bases from J, with 8 bases between. Per the germline V gene, CDR1 is DFQATT and CDR2 is SNEGSKA (reference sequence). The CDR3 loop is CSARDSMHEQFF. DNA of the CDR3: TGCAGTGCTAGAGATTCTATGCATGAGCAGTTCTTC.

J is TRBJ2-2 and V is TRBV2; D gene unclear. CDR1 and CDR2 from the germline V gene are SNHLY and FYNNEI. V lost 4 bases to trimming and J lost 1 base, with 4 bases between them. This CDR3 is built from 13 residues. The CDR3 sequence is CASSVMNTGELFF. The CDR3 DNA follows: TGTGCCAGCAGTGTGATGAACACCGGGGAGCTGTTTTTT. Full variable domain (missing parts from reference TRBV2 and TRBJ2-2): EPEVTQTPSHQVTQMGQEVILRCVPISNHLYFYWYRQILGQKVEFLVSFYNNEISEKSEIFDDQFSVERPDGSNFTLKIRSTKLEDSAMYFCASSVMNTGELFFGEGSRLTVL.

J is TRBJ2-2 and V is TRBV2, with D uncertain. The CDR3 runs 14 residues. V shed 4 bases and J shed 0 bases, with 6 bases lying between them. CDR1 SNHLY and CDR2 FYNNEI come from the germline V gene. CDR3 region: CASSGGTNTGELFF. CDR3 coding DNA: TGTGCCAGCAGTGGTGGCACGAACACCGGGGAGCTGTTTTTT.

In this sample, this clonotype turned up a few times. The J gene is TRBJ1-1, the V gene TRBV6-5; D is possibly TRBD1 (6 bases). The CDR3 runs to 15 residues. Trimming stripped 2 bases from V and 2 bases from J, with 12 bases between. Germline V gene lookup returns CDR1 MNHEY and CDR2 SVGAGI. The CDR3 here is CASSYRNRANTEAFF. The CDR3 nucleotides read TGTGCCAGCAGTTACAGAAACAGGGCTAACACTGAAGCTTTCTTT.

V is TRBV5-1 and J is TRBJ2-3; the D is unclear. Germline CDR1 reads SGHRS; CDR2 reads YFSETQ. V was clipped by 4 bases and J by 5 bases, with 5 bases between them. The CDR3 runs to 11 residues. The CDR3 DNA reads TGCGCCAGCAGCGCGCAAGATACGCAGTATTTT. Translation gives CASSAQDTQYF.

The J gene is TRBJ1-4, the V gene TRBV4-1, with no clear D. Germline V gene sequence: CDR1 MGHRA, CDR2 YSYEKL. V was clipped by 4 bases and J by 2 bases, with 17 bases between them. The CDR3 is 17 residues long. The CDR3 reads CASSLGQISSTNEKLFF. Here the CDR3 DNA reads TGCGCCAGCAGCCTGGGCCAGATTAGTTCTACTAATGAAAAACTGTTTTTT.

The chain recombines TRBV20-1 with TRBJ2-1, with 12 bases aligning to TRBD2. The CDR3 is 16 amino acids. J gave up 9 bases and V 7 bases, and 16 bases lay outside the gene matches. Germline V gives CDR1 DFQATT, CDR2 SNEGSKA (reference sequence). The CDR3 DNA sequence: TGCAGTGTCCCCAAGGAGCTAGCGGGAGGGCCCAGTGAGCAGTTCTTC. Its translation is CSVPKELAGGPSEQFF.

There are a few counts of this clonotype. The chain is built from TRBV6-6 and TRBJ2-2; D not resolved. Germline V gene lookup returns CDR1 MNHNY and CDR2 SVGAGI (reference sequence). The length of the CDR3 is 18 residues. V lost 2 bases, J lost 2 bases, and 18 bases lay in between. This CDR3 is CASSYGTFSDGNTGELFF. The CDR3 bases are TGTGCCAGCAGTTACGGTACATTTTCGGACGGCAACACCGGGGAGCTGTTTTTT.

Turning to this clonotype: One end of the junction varies from germline; a read error may be responsible. The rearrangement uses TRBV19 and TRBJ2-6, with a tentative D call TRBD1 (5 bases). CDR1 and CDR2 from the germline V gene are LNHDA and SQIVND (reference sequence). CDR3 length equals 15 residues. Here the CDR3 reads CAGPGSISGASVLTF. CDR3 bases: TGTGCCGGTCCCGGATCCATCTCTGGGGCCAGCGTCCTGACTTTC.

This clonotype came up once. The rearrangement uses TRBV7-6 and TRBJ2-1, with 11 bases lining up with TRBD2. Unmatched junction bases numbered 3, after V lost 2 bases and J lost 3 bases. This CDR3 region has 16 residues. CDR1 SGHVS and CDR2 FNYEAQ come from the germline V gene. The CDR3 loop is CASSLLSGGGYNEQFF. The CDR3 DNA is TGTGCCAGCAGCTTACTTAGCGGGGGGGGCTACAATGAGCAGTTCTTC.

The sample holds a few counts of this clonotype. The chain uses TRBV4-3 and TRBJ2-3; 8 nucleotides agree with TRBD2. Germline CDR1 is LGHNA and CDR2 is YSLEER. This CDR3 spans 15 amino acids. V lost 1 base and J lost 5; bases outside the gene matches: 5. CDR3 DNA: TGCGCCAGCAGCCAAGTTAGCGGGATAGGAGATACGCAGTATTTT. It encodes CASSQVSGIGDTQYF.

The J gene is TRBJ1-1, the V gene TRBV5-1, with TRBD1 as a possible D gene (5 bases). Trimming cost V 4 bases and J 4 bases, with 17 bases left between them. The germline gives CDR1 SGHRS, CDR2 YFSETQ. The CDR3 contains 15 residues. The CDR3 reads CASSPGDRAPTEAFF. In DNA, the CDR3 is TGCGCCAGCAGCCCTGGGGACCGGGCACCCACTGAAGCTTTCTTT.

The chain has TRBV27 and TRBJ1-1; TRBD1 agrees at 11 bases. CDR3 length: 14 residues. Germline loops: CDR1 MNHEY, CDR2 SMNVEV (reference sequence). The V gene end was trimmed by 5 bases and the J gene end by 7 bases; junction bases not matched to a gene: 6. CDR3 in DNA: TGTGCCAGCAGTGTGGACAGGGGGCGGTTTGAAGCTTTCTTT. Translated, it gives CASSVDRGRFEAFF.

The chain employs TRBV7-3 and TRBJ2-5; the D call may be TRBD1 or TRBD2 (5 bases each). V lost 5 bases, J lost 2 bases, and 15 bases lay in between. The CDR3 is 15 residues long. In germline, CDR1 is SGHTA, CDR2 FQGTGA. In DNA, the CDR3 is TGTGCCAGCAGCATCGCCTGGGGACCACAAGAGACCCAGTACTTC. Amino acids: CASSIAWGPQETQYF.

V usage is TRBV6-2 or TRBV6-3 and J usage is TRBJ1-5, with D uncertain. This CDR3 comprises 13 residues. V lost 8 bases and J 1 base, leaving 9 bases between the germline ends. Germline values: CDR1 MNHEY, CDR2 SVGEGT. The CDR3 loop is CASGDRSNQPQHF. The CDR3 region has the DNA TGTGCCAGCGGAGACCGAAGCAATCAGCCCCAGCATTTT.

The rearrangement links TRBV18 to TRBJ2-7, with TRBD1 identical over 7 bases. Germline-derived CDR1 and CDR2 are KGHSH and LQKENI. This CDR3 comprises 15 residues. V lost 3 bases and J lost 5; bases outside the gene matches: 10. The CDR3 protein is CASSPGPTGTNEQYF. CDR3 DNA: TGTGCCAGCTCACCCGGGCCGACAGGGACCAACGAGCAGTACTTC. The full variable domain, its missing parts supplied by reference TRBV18 and TRBJ2-7, is NAGVMQNPRHLVRRRGQEARLRCSPMKGHSHVYWYRQLPEEGLKFMVYLQKENIIDESGMPKERFSAEFPKEGPSILRIQQVVRGDSAAYFCASSPGPTGTNEQYFGPGTRLTVT.

In its sample, this clonotype was seen a few times. The V and J genes are TRBV6-5 and TRBJ2-5; D remains unclear. V shed 5 bases and J shed 2 bases, with 9 bases lying between them. The CDR3 runs 13 residues. The germline V gene encodes CDR1 MNHEY and CDR2 SVGAGI. The CDR3 DNA reads as TGTGCCAGCAGTGAGACACTACAAGAGACCCAGTACTTC. Its translation is CASSETLQETQYF.

The chain links TRBV14 to TRBJ1-1, with D possibly TRBD1 on 6 matching bases. The CDR3 is made up of 15 amino acids. V was pared by 1 base and J by 11 bases, with 20 bases between. Per the germline V gene, CDR1 is SGHDN and CDR2 is FVKESK. The CDR3 region is CASSQASGHWAGAFF. CDR3 DNA: TGTGCCAGCAGCCAAGCTTCGGGACATTGGGCCGGGGCTTTCTTT.